The T cell receptor (beta chain) under discussion was sequenced for a study of PD-1 blockade in classical Hodgkin lymphoma. Overall study findings and caveats: Partial responders and progressors had significantly lower baseline TCR diversity.

Clones were sequenced by immunoSEQ multiplex PCR, and TCRdb holds only the in-frame ones, with some missing. This table has tens of thousands of clones, about 89% appearing once. About this clone: Its antigen is currently unknown.

Specified time point: cycle 4 day 1 (C4D1), after 5 to 7 weeks of nivolumab. Patients all relapsed after autologous stem cell transplantation, and there was variation in brentuximab vedotin exposure. This clonotype originated in a human donor with classical Hodgkin lymphoma. The source was peripheral blood mononuclear cells (PBMCs), collected before the fourth cycle of nivolumab.

The CDR3 reads CASSLRRDTQYF. The DNA for the CDR3 is TGTGCCAGCAGCTTGCGGCGAGATACGCAGTATTTT. The chain employs TRBV11-2 and TRBJ2-3; D call uncertain. V lost 3 bases, J lost 5 bases, and 6 bases lay in between. Germline loops: CDR1 SGHAT, CDR2 FQNNGV. The CDR3 loop spans 12 amino acids.